What follows is one T cell receptor beta chain and its context. Its antigen remains unknown. Using immunoSEQ multiplex PCR, the repertoire was profiled, and TCRdb retains in-frame clones only, with some absent. The sample records 35,000 to 45,000 clones, approximately 72% being singletons. This sample was included in a study of radiotherapy plus CTLA-4 blockade in lung cancer. Study as a whole: Objective responses emerged in roughly a sixth of patients, and roughly 28% attained disease control. Notes on the study in general: Dynamics of early blood T cell clones, together with interferon-beta, were reportedly the best predictors of response. In blood, tumor-derived TCR clones expanded after radiotherapy plus ipilimumab.

It was focal radiation plus CTLA-4 blockade with ipilimumab that patients with chemo-refractory metastatic non-small-cell lung cancer received. This receptor was obtained from a human donor with non-small cell lung cancer who had stable disease on radiotherapy plus ipilimumab. The sample here was peripheral blood, taken from a patient treated with radiotherapy plus ipilimumab.

The CDR3 bases are TGTGCCAGCAGTTCCTTTCTGAGCGGGGGGGCCTCCGTTGGGACCCAGTACTTC. It yields the protein CASSSFLSGGASVGTQYF. The gene calls are TRBV7-6 and TRBJ2-5, with 10 positions matching TRBD2. V gave up 6 bases and J gave up 7 bases; unmatched junction bases: 20. CDR1 SGHVS and CDR2 FNYEAQ come from the germline V gene. The CDR3 runs to 18 residues.